This TCR beta chain derives from a study of T cells in Graves' hyperthyroidism and ophthalmopathy (dated by TCRdb to the late 2010s). Describing the broader study: Peripheral blood samples were taken at initial diagnosis, before any treatment was given. Once sampling was done, hyperthyroidism patients were given methimazole at a starting dose of 30 mg daily, whereas ophthalmopathy patients were given high-dose intravenous methylprednisolone. For training and testing, the 80 to 100 patients in the discovery cohort were randomly divided in a 7:3 ratio. The paper reports TCR Vbeta CDR3 sequencing of roughly 140 peripheral blood samples: 40 to 45 ophthalmopathy, 70 to 85 hyperthyroidism and around 17 progressor patients. In more than 5 Graves' hyperthyroidism patients, the study also compared T-cell repertoires from thyroid tissue with T-cell repertoires from blood. An independent validation cohort of about 19 hyperthyroidism patients and approximately 16 patients who later progressed to ophthalmopathy tested prospective prediction of ophthalmopathy. To identify distinguishing TCR V-J signatures, a discovery cohort of around 100 patients was used, comprising 43 with Graves' ophthalmopathy and some 57 with stable Graves' hyperthyroidism. Overall results and qualifications from the work: In validation, progression to ophthalmopathy was predicted by the model with 65% to 71% sensitivity and roughly 76% specificity, a median of approximately 6.5 months before onset. No statistical method was used to set the sample size in advance, and investigators knew the group allocation. Most expanded thyroid clonotypes (frequency above 0.001) were also detected in blood, a finding suggesting that blood repertoires may reflect thyroid immune responses. In cross-validation, a model built on a 13 V-J signature told ophthalmopathy apart from stable hyperthyroidism with 85% to 90% sensitivity and around 81% specificity, and in testing the same model reached 80%/75%.

The germline ends are 7 bases apart after V is trimmed by 1 base and J by 1 base. The CDR1 and CDR2 encoded by the germline V gene (reference sequence) are MNHEY and SMNVEV. Taken from cysteine to phenylalanine, the CDR3 has 14 residues. Just CDR3 DNA is preserved here, 42 bases in frame from base 1. TCR beta CDR3 regions were amplified from RNA transcripts. A first-round RT-PCR of the TCR CDR3 used the HTBI primer set with the Qiagen OneStep RT-PCR kit. The libraries were constructed in a second round of multiplex PCR and then size-selected and purified. The libraries were sequenced on an Illumina HiSeq2000 using paired-end 100 bp reads. The original pipeline was this. SOAPnuke was used to process the raw data, with reads discarded if the reads contained adapters or uncalled bases, had a mean Phred below 15, or lacked an exact constant-primer or identifier match. COPE v1.2.5 was used to merge the high-quality paired reads, and each unique nucleotide sequence was defined as a clonotype. MiTCR v1.1 was used to align clonotypes to the IMGT TRBV, TRBD and TRBJ reference segments. Only V-J combinations with frequency above 0.0001, covering about 99% of repertoires, were analysed. The TCS score was defined as the ratio of F50 (clonal expansion) to E x V (chaos), calculated using BLOSUM62-based TCRdist between CDR3 peptides within each V-J. Welch's t-statistics and random forest reduced 450 to 600 V-J features to 13, which were used in a naive Bayes classifier (R e1071). TCRdb's own reprocessing of the public reads used fastp at Q25 and MiXCR and kept productive beta chains. When rows share a CDR3 protein, they turn into one entry using the most common DNA and genes. These V and J calls rely on TCRdb rather than the paper's analysis. The sample table lists hundreds of thousands of distinct CDR3 sequences, 15% to 20% of them with a count of one. Over 45% of the sample comes from the top ten.

The table lists this clonotype with a few counts. The clone's antigen remains unknown. Base qualities were left out, and no much larger clone turns up one base away. Moderately to severely active disease, a Clinical Activity Score of at least 3, a NOSPECS grade of at least 4, and a duration under 3 months were present in ophthalmopathy patients. The study excluded patients with uncontrolled infections, other autoimmune diseases, pregnancy or lactation. Diagnoses were based on clinical symptoms, serum thyroxine and TRAb, thyroid ultrasound and orbital computed tomography. PBMCs were separated from 10 ml of fresh peripheral blood using Ficoll-Paque density gradient centrifugation. Total RNA was extracted using Trizol reagent, and RNA quality was assessed on an Agilent 2100 Bioanalyzer.

Here the chain combines TRBV27 and TRBJ1-1; the D gene is unclear. The sequenced sample was blood. The receptor was derived from a middle-aged man with Graves' ophthalmopathy. The DNA reads TGTGCCAGCAGTTTATGGAAGGAGAACACTGAAGCTTTCTTT. It translates as CASSLWKENTEAFF.